The TCR beta chain described here comes from a study of T cell responses to AZD1222 COVID-19 vaccine listed by TCRdb under 2021. Context from the whole study: AZD1222 recipients given second doses at about 4 weeks or at about 12 weeks were pooled, since spike-specific TCR depth and breadth were not found to differ between the two schedules. TCR sequencing was performed for 230 to 250 trial participants, of whom some 200 were given two doses of AZD1222 and some 25 were given two doses of MenACWY control vaccine. Trial participants were enrolled into age subgroups of 18-55, 56-69 and 70-plus years, which contained about 150, 27 and 61 TCR-sequenced participants, respectively. Study-wide findings and limitations: The 56-69-year group was small, and its depth increase did not reach significance, likely because of low power. Spike-specific TCR breadth and depth rose significantly after two AZD1222 doses compared with day 0 and with MenACWY recipients. Only a handful of AZD1222 recipients were SARS-CoV-2 seropositive at baseline, limiting conclusions about previously exposed vaccinees. Nearly half of unique spike-specific TCRs reportedly recognized epitopes outside regions mutated in the B.1.351 and B.1.1.7 variants. CD4 TCRs associated with the vaccine covered the entire spike protein, and the dominant responses were in regions 160-218 and 743-854. Because no samples from the day 14 peak response were available, repertoires could be characterized only after the peak T cell response. Participants were mostly white British, with more females than males. The authors suggested clonal diversity may have been underestimated.

Per the germline V gene (reference sequence), LNHNV is the CDR1 and YYDKDF is the CDR2. The CDR3 numbers 18 residues from cysteine through phenylalanine. Only the CDR3 region is kept as DNA, spanning 54 bases read in frame from base 1. The trim is 0 bases for V and 0 bases for J, with a gap of 17 bases between the germline ends. The CDR3 regions of human TCRbeta chains were subjected to immunosequencing. Per the source publication's procedure: TCRs in the repertoires were matched against a reference library of SARS-CoV-2-specific TCRs that had been generated with the MIRA antigen-specificity platform. Breadth was defined as the fraction of unique TCRs that were SARS-CoV-2-associated, and depth was defined as the fraction of total T cells that were SARS-CoV-2-associated. Using the MIRA data, each spike-specific TCR was assigned both to the spike region to which the TCR was reactive and to a CD4 or CD8 class. Log10-transformed breadth and depth values were compared by one-way ANOVA with Sidak's multiple comparisons tests. Drawn from immuneACCESS, this table holds only the in-frame rearrangements with V and J called that TCRdb kept. Clones are partly lost; checked studies trace under half to an unresolved V gene and leave the rest unexplained. The D gene and trimming were derived from the DNA, and the V and J assignments and clone size from that table. Present in this sample are approximately 110,000 clones, roughly nine tenths of which were seen just once. Of the sample, approximately 4.5% falls within the top ten clones.

A word on this clone: Its antigen remains unidentified. One base away there is no much larger clone; base qualities are not given.

Sample time point, as interpreted from the label and publication: baseline before first vaccination. Vaccinee samples came from UK trials COV001 and COV002, including a single-blind randomized controlled phase 2/3 trial of AZD1222 (ChAdOx1 nCoV-19) in healthy adults. For TCRbeta chain sequencing, PBMC samples were collected from trial participants at day 0 and at day 28 after the second dose. Rearrangement joined TRBV15 to TRBJ1-1; TRBD1 might be the D gene, on 6 matching bases. Sample: peripheral blood, taken on day 0 of AZD1222 vaccination. The source is an adult in good health. The DNA sequence reads TGTGCCACCAGCAGAGATCTAGTCGGGGGGCCGGTGAACACTGAAGCTTTCTTT. The resulting protein is CATSRDLVGGPVNTEAFF.